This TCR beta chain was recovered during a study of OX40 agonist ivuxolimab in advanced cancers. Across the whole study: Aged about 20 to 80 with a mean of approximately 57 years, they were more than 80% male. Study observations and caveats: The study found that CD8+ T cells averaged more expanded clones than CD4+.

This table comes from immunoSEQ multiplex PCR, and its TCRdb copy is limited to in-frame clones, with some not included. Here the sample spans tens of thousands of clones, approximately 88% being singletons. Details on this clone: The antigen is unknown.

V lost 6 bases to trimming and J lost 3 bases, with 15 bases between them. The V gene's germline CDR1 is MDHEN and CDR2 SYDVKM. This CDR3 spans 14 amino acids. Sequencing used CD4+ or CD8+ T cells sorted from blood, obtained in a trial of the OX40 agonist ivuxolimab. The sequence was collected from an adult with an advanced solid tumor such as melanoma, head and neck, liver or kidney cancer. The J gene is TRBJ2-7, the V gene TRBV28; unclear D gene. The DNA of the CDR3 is TGTGCCAGCAGCCGCCCGGGTCCGTTCTACGAGCAGTACTTC. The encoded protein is CASSRPGPFYEQYF.